The present entry profiles one T cell receptor beta chain with its context. Its antigen is unknown. TCR beta libraries carry UMIs added by 5'RACE template switching. TCRdb reprocessed the 5' RACE reads and reports one entry per CDR3 protein, with no DNA. The ten top clones account for approximately 17%, within a sample of roughly 180,000 distinct CDR3 sequences. The record originates from a study of T cells expressing NK-cell markers. Study background: The TCR beta repertoires originated in sorted CD3+CD56+NKG2C+, CD3+CD56+NKG2C- and CD3+CD56-NKG2C+ T cells.

Study-level points and caveats: The leading position in the CD3+CD56-NKG2C+ fraction of several donors also went to these clonotypes. Whether the expanded NKG2C+ T cell clones recognized HCMV remained unclear.

The CDR3 runs to 14 residues. CDR1 and CDR2 from the germline V gene are SQVTM and ANQGSEA. The sequenced material came from blood T cells: a sorted CD56 or NKG2C T cell subset, CD4+ or CD8+ T cells, or bulk PBMC T cells (not recorded which). This TCR was sampled from a woman aged 18-70 years in good health. The chain recombines TRBV29-1 with TRBJ2-7; TCRdb's assignment of TRBD2 cannot be checked, as there is no DNA. CDR3 sequence reads: CSVAPSGRRYEQYF.